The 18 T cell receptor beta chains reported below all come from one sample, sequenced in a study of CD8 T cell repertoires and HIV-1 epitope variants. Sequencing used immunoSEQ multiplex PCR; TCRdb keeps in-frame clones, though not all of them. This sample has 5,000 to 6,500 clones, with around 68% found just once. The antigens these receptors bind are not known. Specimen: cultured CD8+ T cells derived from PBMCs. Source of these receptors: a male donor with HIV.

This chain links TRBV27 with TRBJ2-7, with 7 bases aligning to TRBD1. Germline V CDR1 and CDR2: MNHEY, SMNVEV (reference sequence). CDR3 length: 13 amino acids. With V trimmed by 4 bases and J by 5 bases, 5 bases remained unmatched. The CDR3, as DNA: TGTGCCAGCAGTTCAGACAGGGCAGACGAGCAGTACTTC. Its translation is CASSSDRADEQYF.

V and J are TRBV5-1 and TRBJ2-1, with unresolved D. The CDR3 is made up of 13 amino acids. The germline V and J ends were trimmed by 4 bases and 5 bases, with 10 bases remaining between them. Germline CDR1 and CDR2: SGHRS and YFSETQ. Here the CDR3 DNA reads TGCGCCAGCAGCATAGGGCTAAACAATGAGCAGTTCTTC. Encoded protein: CASSIGLNNEQFF.

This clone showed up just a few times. The CDR3 coding sequence is TGTGCCAGCAATCCGGGACAGGGGGCCTACGAGCAGTACTTC. Translating it yields CASNPGQGAYEQYF. The rearrangement uses TRBV28 and TRBJ2-7; 11 bases align to TRBD1. This CDR3 region has 14 residues. V trimming: 7 bases; J trimming: 2 bases; junction bases outside the gene matches: 4. Germline V gene data show CDR1 as MDHEN and CDR2 as SYDVKM.

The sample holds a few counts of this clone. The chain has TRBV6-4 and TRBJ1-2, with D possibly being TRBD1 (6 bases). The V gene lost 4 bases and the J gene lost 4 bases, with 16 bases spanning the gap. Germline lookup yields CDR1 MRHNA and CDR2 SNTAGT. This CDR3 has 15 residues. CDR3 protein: CASSVEPGQSYGYTF. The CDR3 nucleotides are TGTGCCAGCAGTGTCGAGCCGGGACAAAGCTATGGCTACACCTTC.

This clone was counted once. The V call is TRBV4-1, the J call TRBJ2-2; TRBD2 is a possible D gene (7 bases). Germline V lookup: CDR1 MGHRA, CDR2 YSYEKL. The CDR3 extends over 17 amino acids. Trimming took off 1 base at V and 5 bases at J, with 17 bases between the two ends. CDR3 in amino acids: CASSQAPGEGKTGELFF. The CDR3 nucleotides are TGCGCCAGCAGCCAAGCCCCAGGGGAGGGAAAGACCGGGGAGCTGTTTTTT.

The DNA for the CDR3 is TGTGCCAGCAGTGTAACTAGCGGGAGTTACGAGCAGTACTTC. Its translation is CASSVTSGSYEQYF. This rearrangement joins TRBV6-4 to TRBJ2-7; TRBD2 aligns across 11 bases. The J segment lost 4 bases and the V segment lost 4 bases, leaving 3 bases of the junction unmatched. The CDR3 is made up of 14 amino acids. In germline, CDR1 is MRHNA, CDR2 SNTAGT.

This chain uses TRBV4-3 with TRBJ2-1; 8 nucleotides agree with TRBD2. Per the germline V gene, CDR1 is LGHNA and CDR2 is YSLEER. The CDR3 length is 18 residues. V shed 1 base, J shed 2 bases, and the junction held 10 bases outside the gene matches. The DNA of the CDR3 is TGCGCCAGCAGCCAAGCCCAGCCCGGGGGGGCTACCTACAATGAGCAGTTCTTC. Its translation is CASSQAQPGGATYNEQFF.

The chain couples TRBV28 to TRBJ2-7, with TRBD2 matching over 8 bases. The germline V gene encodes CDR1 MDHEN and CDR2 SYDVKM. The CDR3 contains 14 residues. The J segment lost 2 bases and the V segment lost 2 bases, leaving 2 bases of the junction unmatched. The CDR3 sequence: CASSLAGGAYEQYF. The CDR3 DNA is TGTGCCAGCAGTTTAGCGGGAGGTGCCTACGAGCAGTACTTC. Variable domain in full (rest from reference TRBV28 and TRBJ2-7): DVKVTQSSRYLVKRTGEKVFLECVQDMDHENMFWYRQDPGLGLRLIYFSYDVKMKEKGDIPEGYSVSREKKERFSLILESASTNQTSMYLCASSLAGGAYEQYFGPGTRLTVT.

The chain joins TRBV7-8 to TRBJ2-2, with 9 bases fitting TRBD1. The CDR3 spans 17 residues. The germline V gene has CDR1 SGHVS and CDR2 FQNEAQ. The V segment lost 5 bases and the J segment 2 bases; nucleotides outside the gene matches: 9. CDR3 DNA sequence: TGTGCCAGCAGCCCATCGGGACAGGGAATCAACACCGGGGAGCTGTTTTTT. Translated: CASSPSGQGINTGELFF. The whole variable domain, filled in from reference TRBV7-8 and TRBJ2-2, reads GAGVSQSPRYKVAKRGQDVALRCDPISGHVSLFWYQQALGQGPEFLTYFQNEAQLDKSGLPSDRFFAERPEGSVSTLKIQRTQQEDSAVYLCASSPSGQGINTGELFFGEGSRLTVL.

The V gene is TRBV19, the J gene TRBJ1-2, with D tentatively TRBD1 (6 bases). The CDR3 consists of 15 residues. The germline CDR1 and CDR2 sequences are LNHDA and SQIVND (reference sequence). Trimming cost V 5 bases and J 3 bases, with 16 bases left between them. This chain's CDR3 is CASSPRQEIDYGYTF. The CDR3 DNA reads TGTGCCAGTAGTCCCCGACAGGAAATAGACTATGGCTACACCTTC.

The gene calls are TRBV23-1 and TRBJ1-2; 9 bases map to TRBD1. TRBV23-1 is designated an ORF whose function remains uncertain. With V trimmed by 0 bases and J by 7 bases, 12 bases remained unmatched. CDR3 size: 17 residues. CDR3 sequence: CASSQSTPWDRVCGYTF. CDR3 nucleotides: TGCGCCAGCAGTCAATCTACTCCTTGGGACAGGGTATGTGGCTACACCTTC.

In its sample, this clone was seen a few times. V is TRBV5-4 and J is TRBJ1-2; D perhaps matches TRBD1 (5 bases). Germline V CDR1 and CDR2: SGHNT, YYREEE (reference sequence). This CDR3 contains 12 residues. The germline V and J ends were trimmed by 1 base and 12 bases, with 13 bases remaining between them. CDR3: CASSLTSGLDTF. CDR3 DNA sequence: TGTGCCAGCAGCTTGACCTCAGGGCTTGACACCTTC.

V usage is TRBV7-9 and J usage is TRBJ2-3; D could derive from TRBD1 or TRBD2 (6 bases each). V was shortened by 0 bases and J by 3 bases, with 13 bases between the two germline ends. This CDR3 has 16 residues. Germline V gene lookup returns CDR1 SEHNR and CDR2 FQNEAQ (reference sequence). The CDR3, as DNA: TGTGCCAGCAGCTTAGCGACGGGGGCTCGTACAGATACGCAGTATTTT. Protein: CASSLATGARTDTQYF.

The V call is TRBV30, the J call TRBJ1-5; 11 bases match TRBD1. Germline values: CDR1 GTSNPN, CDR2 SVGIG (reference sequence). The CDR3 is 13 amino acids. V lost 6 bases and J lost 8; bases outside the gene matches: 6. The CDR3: CACWTGGVKPQHF. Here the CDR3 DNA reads TGTGCCTGTTGGACAGGGGGCGTTAAGCCCCAGCATTTT.

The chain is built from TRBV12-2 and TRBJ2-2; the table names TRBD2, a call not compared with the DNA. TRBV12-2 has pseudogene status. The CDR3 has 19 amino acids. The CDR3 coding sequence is TGTGCAAGTCGCTTAGAGGTGGGGGCTAGCGGGAGTTATACCGGGGAGCTGTTTTTT. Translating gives CASRLEVGASGSYTGELFF.

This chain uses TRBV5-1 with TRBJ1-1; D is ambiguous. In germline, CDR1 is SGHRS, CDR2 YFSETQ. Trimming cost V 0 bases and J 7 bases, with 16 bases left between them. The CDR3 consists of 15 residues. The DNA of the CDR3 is TGCGCCAGCAGCTTGGCCTTACCGAGTCTCGGTGAAGCTTTCTTT. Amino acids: CASSLALPSLGEAFF.

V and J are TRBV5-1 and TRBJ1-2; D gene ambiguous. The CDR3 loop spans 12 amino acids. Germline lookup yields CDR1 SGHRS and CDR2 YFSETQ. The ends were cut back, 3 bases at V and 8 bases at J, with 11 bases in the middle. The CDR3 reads CASSSALGGYTF. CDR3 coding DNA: TGCGCCAGCAGCTCTGCTCTGGGGGGCTACACCTTC.

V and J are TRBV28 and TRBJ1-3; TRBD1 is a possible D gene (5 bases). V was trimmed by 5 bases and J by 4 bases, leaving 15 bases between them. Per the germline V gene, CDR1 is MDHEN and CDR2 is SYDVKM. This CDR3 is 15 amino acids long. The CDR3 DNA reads TGTGCCAGCAGTACCCGCCAGGGTGTCGGAAACACCATATATTTT. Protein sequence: CASSTRQGVGNTIYF.